The following is a TCR beta chain sequence with its context. This clone appeared a few times. Its antigen remains undetermined. No base quality information exists; no much larger clone differs at one position. In Seattle, one collaborating source enrolled patients while the infection was active and tracked those patients longitudinally over the course of disease. The collaborating institutions used their own protocols to collect whole blood in K2EDTA tubes. For TCRbeta analysis, collaborators shipped samples as frozen whole blood, isolated PBMCs, or DNA extracted from either of those sample types. The immunoSEQ Assay, a bias-controlled multiplex PCR, was used to amplify TCRbeta CDR3 regions from genomic DNA. Processing in the source paper ran as follows. Nucleated cell counts per sample were estimated from amplification of reference gene primers within the assay. To quantify the absolute abundance of each unique TCRbeta CDR3 rearrangement, sequence reads were collapsed and filtered. Productive Simpson clonality was computed per sample as the square root of Simpson's diversity index over productive rearrangements. Sourced from immuneACCESS, this table was stored by TCRdb with only in-frame sequences that have V and J called. A share of the clones is absent; for the studies checked, an unresolved V gene accounts for under half, and the remainder has no known explanation. V and J calls and clone size are those listed in that table; D and trimming were worked out from the DNA. Recorded for this sample are 400,000 to 450,000 clones; more than 70% of them occurred a single time. The ten largest clones capture around an eighth of the sample.

The sample belongs to a study of blood T cell repertoires in COVID-19 (TCRdb year 2020). At the level of the whole study: The collaborator samples originated in the United States, Italy and Spain and spanned the acute and convalescent phases of COVID-19. The material from the prospective study consisted of cDNA or gDNA derived from T cells, B-cell-depleted T cells, or PBMCs. The repertoires were released in a freely available public database meant as a resource for research on the immune response to SARS-CoV-2. The sample metadata nearly always contained a de-identified subject ID, COVID-19 status, age in years and sex. The samples were drawn from two sources: the first 160 participants of the ongoing ImmuneRACE study, and 950 to 1,500 subjects contributed by 6 global collaborators. Deeply sampled blood TCRbeta repertoires from subjects exposed to, actively infected with, or recovered from COVID-19 were included in the dataset. Where HLA class I and class II types were available, the types were taken from metadata supplied by the sample provider, not from assay-based typing.

The investigation overall reported the following: The quantity of clinical and demographic metadata differed by source and by participant and was supplied without curation.

Sequencing input: peripheral blood. The clonotype was recovered from a woman between 50 and 59 years old with COVID-19, enrolled during active disease.

DNA sequence: TGTGCCAGCAGTCCCCACGTTTGGGGGGGGACTGAAGCTTTCTTT. The translation is CASSPHVWGGTEAFF. This chain joins TRBV28 to TRBJ1-1, and the D gene may be TRBD1, 5 bases matching. CDR1 and CDR2, looked up from the germline V gene, are MDHEN and SYDVKM. Relative to germline, V is 5 bases shorter and J is 5 bases shorter, with 18 bases between their ends. The CDR3 contains 15 residues, cysteine and phenylalanine counted. CDR3 DNA only is kept here, 45 bases in frame from base 1.